These T cell receptor beta chains were read from a single sample in a study of CD8 T cells in Susac syndrome. TCRdb independently ran MiXCR on the immunoSEQ multiplex PCR reads; one entry per CDR3 protein. This sample has about 210,000 distinct CDR3 sequences, with about 96% found just once. The material sequenced was CD4+ T cells from PBMCs. The receptors come from a human donor with multiple sclerosis. Each CDR3 is given with its conserved first and last residue. A D gene is named only where the DNA matches it firmly. A clone size is listed for some rows: how often the clone was seen (once, few, many), or a class if it is expanded.

clone_size j_call d_call v_call cdr3_nt cdr3_aa
. TRBJ1-6 . TRBV7-9 TGTGCCAGCAGCTTAGCAACGGGGTCTCATAATTCACCCCTCCACTTT CASSLATGSHNSPLHF
. TRBJ2-3 TRBD2 TRBV30 TGTGCCTGGAGTTGGGGTGGGCTAGCGGAGCCACGCGATACGCAGTATTTT CAWSWGGLAEPRDTQYF
. TRBJ2-5 . TRBV2 TGTGCCAGCAGTGCGGGGGAGTATCTAGAGACCCAGTACTTC CASSAGEYLETQYF
. TRBJ1-2 . TRBV7-2 TGTGCCAGCAGCTTAGCGCTGGGGAACTATGGCTACACCTTC CASSLALGNYGYTF
once TRBJ1-5 . TRBV29-1 TGCAGCGTTGCGGAGGGGCAGGGACGTCAGCCCCAGCATTTT CSVAEGQGRQPQHF
. TRBJ2-7 . TRBV10-3 TGTGCCATCAGGGGGGAGAGAGAGCAGTACTTC CAIRGEREQYF
. TRBJ1-1 . TRBV15 TGTGCCACCAGCAGAGATGGGTGGGGGAACACTGAAGCTTTCTTT CATSRDGWGNTEAFF
. TRBJ2-1 . TRBV5-1 TGCGCCAGCAGCTTGCAAGGCGGGAAAGGGGACAATGAGCAGTTCTTC CASSLQGGKGDNEQFF
. TRBJ2-7 . TRBV9 TGTGCCAGCAGCGTAGGTCTGGGGGCGTTAGCCTACGAGCAGTACTTC CASSVGLGALAYEQYF
. TRBJ1-4 . TRBV12-3/TRBV12-4 TGTGCCAGCAGTTTAGGAATTGGTGAAAAACTGTTTTTT CASSLGIGEKLFF
. TRBJ2-6 . TRBV18 TGTGCCAGCTCACCACCGGGGACTGGGGCCAACGTCCTGACTTTC CASSPPGTGANVLTF
. TRBJ1-1 . TRBV25-1 TGTGCCAGCAGTGACTGGTCCCCTACAGGGACTGAAGCTTTCTTT CASSDWSPTGTEAFF
. TRBJ1-5 TRBD1 TRBV29-1 TGCAGCCAAGGGACAGGGATGTTCTTCGGTGACAATCAGCCCCAGCATTTT CSQGTGMFFGDNQPQHF
. TRBJ1-2 TRBD1 TRBV6-6 TGTGCCACCTACCACAACCCGGGACAGGGGTCCGACTACACCTTC CATYHNPGQGSDYTF
. TRBJ2-1 . TRBV7-2 TGTGCCAGCAAAGTACGACAGGCATCCTACAATGAGCAGTTCTTC CASKVRQASYNEQFF
. TRBJ2-1 TRBD2 TRBV5-1 TGCGCCAGCAGCTCGGGGACTAGCGGGACCCCTGAGCAGTTCTTC CASSSGTSGTPEQFF
once TRBJ1-4 . TRBV20-1 TGCAGTGCTAGACATACAGGGCGGGGTGAAAAACTGTTTTTT CSARHTGRGEKLFF
. TRBJ1-3 . TRBV3-1 TGTGCCAGCAGCCACTTGACAGCGACCTCTGGAAACACCATATATTTT CASSHLTATSGNTIYF
. TRBJ2-1 . TRBV20-1 TGCAGTGCTAGTTCTCCGTACGGGAACAATGAGCAGTTCTTC CSASSPYGNNEQFF
few TRBJ2-7 . TRBV29-1 TGCAGCGTTGCGGGCCCGGACGAGCAGTACTTC CSVAGPDEQYF
. TRBJ1-2 . TRBV9 TGTGCCAGCAGCGTAGCGGGGTGGTCAAGGGATGGCTACACCTTC CASSVAGWSRDGYTF
. TRBJ1-1 . TRBV7-6 TGTGCCAGCAGCTTGAACGGGGGTGAAGCTTTCTTT CASSLNGGEAFF
. TRBJ2-7 . TRBV6-1 TGTGCCAGCAGTACAGGCCACTACGAGCAGTACTTC CASSTGHYEQYF
. TRBJ2-7 TRBD1 TRBV5-1 TGCGCCAGCAGCCTCGGAGGGGACAGGGGGCCTGGCTATGAGCAGTACTTC CASSLGGDRGPGYEQYF
. TRBJ2-5 . TRBV5-6 TGTGCCAGCAGCTACAGGGTGGAGACCCAGTACTTC CASSYRVETQYF
few TRBJ1-2 . TRBV12-3/TRBV12-4 TGTGCCAGCAGTTTTGGGGGGTATGGCTACACCTTC CASSFGGYGYTF
. TRBJ1-3 . TRBV2 TGTGCCAGCAGTGAAGAACACTCTGGAAACACCATATATTTT CASSEEHSGNTIYF
. TRBJ2-5 . TRBV14 TGTGCCAGCAGCCAAGACTGGATCCAGTCGGCTCACTTC CASSQDWIQSAHF